This TCR beta chain was identified in a study of T-cell reconstitution after alpha-beta-depleted transplantation in children. Looked up from germline, CDR1 is SEHNR and CDR2 is FQNEAQ (reference sequence). The V gene lost 7 bases and the J gene lost 0 bases, with 9 bases spanning the gap. The CDR3 is 13 residues long. Unique molecular identifiers were incorporated during preparation of the TCRbeta library. TCRdb reprocessed the PCR reads via MiXCR and lists one record per CDR3 protein. This sample has some 600,000 distinct CDR3 sequences, with about an eighth found just once. There are a few counts of this clonotype.

The TCR sequence derives from a male patient under 18 who had a stem cell transplant for acute myeloid leukemia, so the T cells may come from the graft donor. The chain carries TRBV7-9 and TRBJ1-1, with D possibly matching TRBD1 (5 bases). Here the sequenced sample was PBMCs, mostly from graft donor cells, taken 360 days after TCRalphabeta/CD19-depleted stem cell transplant. CDR3 region: CASMGGMNTEAFF. Here the CDR3 DNA reads TGTGCCAGCATGGGGGGAATGAACACTGAAGCTTTCTTT.